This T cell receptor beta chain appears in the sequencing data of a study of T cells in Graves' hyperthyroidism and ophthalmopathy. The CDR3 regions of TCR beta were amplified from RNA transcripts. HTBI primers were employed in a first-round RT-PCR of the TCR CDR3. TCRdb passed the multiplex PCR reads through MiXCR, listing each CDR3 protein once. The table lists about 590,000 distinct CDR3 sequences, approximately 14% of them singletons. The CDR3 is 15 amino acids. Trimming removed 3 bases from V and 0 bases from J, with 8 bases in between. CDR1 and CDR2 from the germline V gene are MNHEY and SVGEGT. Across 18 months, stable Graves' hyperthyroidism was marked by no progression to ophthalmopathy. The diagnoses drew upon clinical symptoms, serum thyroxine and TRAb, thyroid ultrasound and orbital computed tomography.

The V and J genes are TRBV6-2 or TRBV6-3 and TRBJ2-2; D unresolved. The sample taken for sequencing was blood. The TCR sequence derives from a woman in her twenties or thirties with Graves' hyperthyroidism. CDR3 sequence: CASSYLSANTGELFF. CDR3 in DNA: TGTGCCAGCAGTTATTTGAGCGCGAACACCGGGGAGCTGTTTTTT.